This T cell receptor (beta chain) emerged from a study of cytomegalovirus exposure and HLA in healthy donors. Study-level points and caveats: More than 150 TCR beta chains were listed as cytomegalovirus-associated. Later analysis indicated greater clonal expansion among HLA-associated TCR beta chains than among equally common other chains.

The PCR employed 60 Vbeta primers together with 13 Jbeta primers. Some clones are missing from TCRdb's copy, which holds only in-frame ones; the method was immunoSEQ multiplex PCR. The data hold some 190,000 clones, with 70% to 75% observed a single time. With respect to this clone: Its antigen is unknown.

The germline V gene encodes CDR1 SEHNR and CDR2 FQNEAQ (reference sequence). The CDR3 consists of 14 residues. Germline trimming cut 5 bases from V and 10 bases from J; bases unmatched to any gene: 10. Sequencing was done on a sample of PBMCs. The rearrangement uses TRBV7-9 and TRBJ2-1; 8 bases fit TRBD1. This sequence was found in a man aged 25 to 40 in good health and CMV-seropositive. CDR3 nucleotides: TGTGCCAGCAGCCCCGGACAGGGCTCAAGCGAGCAGTTCTTC. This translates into CASSPGQGSSEQFF.